This TCR beta chain emerged from a study of lymphopenia after photon versus proton radiotherapy. Findings and limits, study-wide: Photon-treated patients lost naive T cells and TCR diversity; proton-treated stayed stable. Oligoclonal CD8+ Temra expansion after nadir drove photon patients' diversity drop.

In regard to this clone: Its specificity is unknown.

Here immunoSEQ multiplex PCR was the method, and the copy in TCRdb shows in-frame clones only, minus some. The table has tens of thousands of clones, 75% to 90% seen once. CDR3 length: 14 amino acids. Per the germline V gene, CDR1 is SNHLY and CDR2 is FYNNEI. V lost 10 bases and J lost 4; bases outside the gene matches: 8. The chain is built from TRBV2 and TRBJ1-5; 9 bases agree with TRBD1. The source material was peripheral blood, sampled from a patient treated with proton-based radiotherapy. The source is a woman in her 70s with pancreatic cancer. The chain's CDR3 is CATSSGQGNQPQHF. The CDR3 DNA reads TGTGCCACTTCCTCAGGACAGGGGAATCAGCCCCAGCATTTT.